This T cell receptor (beta chain) was found in a study of beta chain features in type 1 diabetes. Study information: Nearly 110,000,000 sorted cells were examined across all samples.

From germline, CDR1 is KGHSH and CDR2 LQKENI. V lost 2 bases to trimming and J lost 0 bases, with 11 bases between them. The CDR3 has 16 amino acids. The whole isolated RNA underwent reverse transcription, so sequencing captured expressed TCRB transcripts. The repertoire was sequenced with immunoSEQ multiplex PCR; TCRdb's copy has only in-frame clones and lacks some. The table has a few hundred thousand clones, 24% seen once; the top ten hold around 0.012%. Study-level results: Moderately but significantly shorter TCRB CDR3s were found in Type 1 diabetes patients in all four CD4+ subsets. Naive, central memory and Treg TCRB repertoires seemed to resemble each other more closely in patients than they did in healthy donors.

Details on this clone: Its matching antigen is unknown.

V is TRBV18 and J is TRBJ2-1; TRBD2 might be the D (5 bases). The clonotype originates from a young woman with type 1 diabetes. The sequenced sample consisted of naive CD4+ T cells from blood. The CDR3 DNA sequence: TGTGCCAGCTCACCATCCTCCCGGGACTCCTACAATGAGCAGTTCTTC. Translating gives CASSPSSRDSYNEQFF.